Included here is one TCR beta chain sequence, with context. Its matching antigen is unknown. Method: immunoSEQ multiplex PCR; TCRdb's copy keeps in-frame clones and lacks some. Altogether about 12,000 clones are present, over 65% being singletons, with the ten largest covering 16%. The source of the sample is a study of chemoradiotherapy in HPV16-positive cancers. Study information: Candidate HPV-specific clones and shared TCR motifs came from a couple of HPV16-positive patients. Overall study results and limits: During treatment, candidate HPV-specific clones and E7-related motifs expanded in tumor. In HPV16-positive patients, HPV-responsive T-cell expansion tracked better recurrence-free survival. HPV-specific T cells were functionally defined from only two HPV16-positive patients.

CDR1 is SGDLS, CDR2 YYNGEE, per germline. V was clipped by 4 bases and J by 9 bases; unmatched bases: 15. The CDR3 is 15 amino acids. The chain couples TRBV9 to TRBJ2-7; 8 bases align to TRBD1. The sample was taken from a patient who underwent chemoradiotherapy. The origin of this receptor is a human donor with HPV-associated anogenital cancer. CDR3 sequence: CASSPPGTGNVRQYF. CDR3 nucleotide sequence: TGTGCCAGCAGCCCCCCCGGGACAGGTAACGTAAGGCAGTACTTC.